These 19 T cell receptor beta chains were all obtained from the same sample, sequenced in a study of blood T cell repertoires in COVID-19. Libraries were prepared by immunoSEQ multiplex PCR; TCRdb keeps only in-frame clonotypes and omits some of them. Here the sample spans around 360,000 clones, about 90% being singletons. The material sequenced was PBMCs or T cells enriched from blood (not recorded which). The receptors come from a woman aged 25 to 45 who had recovered from COVID-19.

The V call is TRBV5-1, the J call TRBJ1-3, with 9 bases lining up with TRBD1. CDR3 length: 16 residues. Unmatched junction bases numbered 4, after V lost 3 bases and J lost 0 bases. Germline values: CDR1 SGHRS, CDR2 YFSETQ. The CDR3 protein is CASSWGTGLSGNTIYF. The CDR3 bases are TGCGCCAGCAGCTGGGGGACAGGGCTCTCTGGAAACACCATATATTTT. The entire variable domain, with the rest obtained from reference TRBV5-1 and TRBJ1-3, is as follows: KAGVTQTPRYLIKTRGQQVTLSCSPISGHRSVSWYQQTPGQGLQFLFEYFSETQRNKGNFPGRFSGRQFSNSRSEMNVSTLELGDSALYLCASSWGTGLSGNTIYFGEGSWLTVV.

The chain uses TRBV5-4 and TRBJ2-2, with TRBD1 identical over 7 bases. The trim removed 4 bases at V and 4 bases at J, leaving 7 bases unmatched. The CDR3 extends over 15 amino acids. The germline V gene encodes CDR1 SGHNT and CDR2 YYREEE (reference sequence). CDR3: CASSDGTAFTGELFF. In nucleotides, the CDR3 is TGTGCCAGCAGCGACGGGACAGCATTCACCGGGGAGCTGTTTTTT.

The chain combines TRBV2 with TRBJ2-2; no firm D call. The CDR3 covers 12 residues. Germline values: CDR1 SNHLY, CDR2 FYNNEI. CDR3: CATVTATGELFF. As DNA, the CDR3 is TGTGCGACCGTTACAGCCACCGGGGAGCTGTTTTTT.

The CDR3 loop is CASSLGGTTNEKLFF. CDR3 sequence (DNA): TGCGCCAGCAGCTTGGGTGGCACCACTAATGAAAAACTGTTTTTT. This chain links TRBV5-1 with TRBJ1-4; D call uncertain. The CDR3 has 15 amino acids. V lost 0 bases to trimming and J lost 2 bases, with 8 bases between them. CDR1 is SGHRS and CDR2 is YFSETQ in the germline V gene.

The chain employs TRBV29-1 and TRBJ2-5, with 9 positions matching TRBD2. There are 14 residues in the CDR3. Trimming at V came to 7 bases and at J to 4 bases, leaving 10 bases not matched to a gene. Germline V CDR1 and CDR2: SQVTM, ANQGSEA. CDR3 sequence: CSALSGSGIETQYF. As DNA, the CDR3 is TGCAGCGCTCTTAGCGGGAGTGGAATAGAGACCCAGTACTTC. The full variable domain, its missing parts supplied by reference TRBV29-1 and TRBJ2-5, is SAVISQKPSRDICQRGTSLTIQCQVDSQVTMMFWYRQQPGQSLTLIATANQGSEATYESGFVIDKFPISRPNLTFSTLTVSNMSPEDSSIYLCSALSGSGIETQYFGPGTRLLVL.

Worth noting for this clone: One junction end disagrees with the germline gene, perhaps due to a read error. The chain recombines TRBV29-1 with TRBJ2-1, with 7 nucleotides matching TRBD2. The CDR3 totals 15 residues. Germline V lookup: CDR1 SQVTM, CDR2 ANQGSEA. In DNA form, the CDR3 reads TGCAGCGTCGAAGAGCCCCGGGGGGTGCGCAATGAGCAGTTCTTC. It specifies CSVEEPRGVRNEQFF.

The rearrangement uses TRBV7-8 and TRBJ2-1, with 7 nucleotides matching TRBD2. This CDR3 is built from 17 residues. V gave up 4 bases and J gave up 4 bases; unmatched junction bases: 13. Germline CDR1 reads SGHVS; CDR2 reads FQNEAQ. In DNA, the CDR3 is TGTGCCAGCAGCTCCCCAACGTCGGGAGGCACATACAATGAGCAGTTCTTC. It is translated as CASSSPTSGGTYNEQFF. The full variable domain, completed using reference TRBV7-8 and TRBJ2-1, is GAGVSQSPRYKVAKRGQDVALRCDPISGHVSLFWYQQALGQGPEFLTYFQNEAQLDKSGLPSDRFFAERPEGSVSTLKIQRTQQEDSAVYLCASSSPTSGGTYNEQFFGPGTRLTVL.

V usage is TRBV3-1 (or the pseudogene TRBV3-2) and J usage is TRBJ2-7; D perhaps matches TRBD1 (6 bases). The CDR3 is 12 amino acids. CDR1 and CDR2 (germline): LGHDT, YNNKEL (reference sequence). V shed 0 bases and J shed 7 bases, with 7 bases lying between them. The CDR3 DNA follows: TGTGCCAGCAGCCAAGATGACAGGGAGCAGTACTTC. Translated, it gives CASSQDDREQYF.

This clone was observed a few times. In DNA form, the CDR3 reads TGCGCCAGCAGCTTGGGGGGACAGTTAGGCACTGAAGCTTTCTTT. Translation gives CASSLGGQLGTEAFF. This rearrangement joins TRBV5-1 to TRBJ1-1; 7 bases are a match to TRBD1. After removal of 0 bases from V and 4 bases from J, the junction contained 6 bases not matched to a gene. CDR3 length: 15 residues. Germline V gene lookup returns CDR1 SGHRS and CDR2 YFSETQ.

CDR3 DNA sequence: TGTGCCAGCATATATTCTTCTACCTCCTACAATGAGCAGTTCTTC. Translating gives CASIYSSTSYNEQFF. The chain carries TRBV2 and TRBJ2-1; D ambiguous. V lost 7 bases to trimming and J lost 0 bases, with 13 bases between them. CDR3 length: 15 residues. In germline, CDR1 is SNHLY, CDR2 FYNNEI.

This sequence joins TRBV2 and TRBJ2-5, with a weak D call TRBD1 (6 bases). This CDR3 region has 11 residues. Germline assignment: CDR1 SNHLY and CDR2 FYNNEI. Trimming took off 8 bases at V and 5 bases at J, with 9 bases between the two ends. The CDR3 region has the DNA TGTGCCAGCGGGCAGGGGGAGACCCAGTACTTC. Translation gives CASGQGETQYF. The full variable domain, completed using reference TRBV2 and TRBJ2-5, is EPEVTQTPSHQVTQMGQEVILRCVPISNHLYFYWYRQILGQKVEFLVSFYNNEISEKSEIFDDQFSVERPDGSNFTLKIRSTKLEDSAMYFCASGQGETQYFGPGTRLLVL.

This chain joins TRBV10-3 and TRBJ1-1, with 7 nucleotides matching TRBD1. Germline V gene data show CDR1 as ENHRY and CDR2 as SYGVKD. The CDR3 length is 14 residues. The trim removed 6 bases at V and 3 bases at J, leaving 7 bases unmatched. CDR3 protein: CAIRGQATHTEAFF. For the CDR3, the DNA is TGTGCCATCAGAGGACAGGCTACTCACACTGAAGCTTTCTTT.

The chain links TRBV28 to TRBJ1-1; 11 bases fit TRBD1. The germline gives CDR1 MDHEN, CDR2 SYDVKM. With V trimmed by 5 bases and J by 0 bases, 8 bases remained unmatched. The length of the CDR3 is 17 residues. The CDR3 spells CASSLPGTGGMNTEAFF. The CDR3, as DNA: TGTGCCAGCAGTCTTCCCGGGACAGGGGGTATGAACACTGAAGCTTTCTTT.

This clone was recorded only once. V usage is TRBV27 and J usage is TRBJ2-7; 8 bases line up with TRBD1. The CDR3 sequence is 15 residues long. Germline CDR1 MNHEY, CDR2 SMNVEV (reference sequence). J gave up 5 bases and V 6 bases, and 12 bases lay outside the gene matches. CDR3 amino acids: CASRSGQGGLDEQYF. CDR3 DNA: TGTGCCAGCAGATCCGGACAGGGAGGTCTCGACGAGCAGTACTTC.

This chain joins TRBV5-1 and TRBJ2-2, with D possibly matching TRBD2 (6 bases). CDR1 SGHRS and CDR2 YFSETQ come from the germline V gene. V lost 3 bases to trimming and J lost 2 bases, with 14 bases between them. CDR3 size: 16 residues. This CDR3 is CASSSLVGGNTGELFF. For the CDR3, the DNA is TGCGCCAGCAGCTCCCTCGTGGGGGGTAACACCGGGGAGCTGTTTTTT.

The V call is TRBV5-1, the J call TRBJ2-3; 7 positions match TRBD2. The germline CDR1 and CDR2 sequences are SGHRS and YFSETQ. This CDR3 spans 14 amino acids. V gave up 1 base and J gave up 3 bases; unmatched junction bases: 2. The chain's CDR3 is CASSLTAGTDTQYF. As DNA, the CDR3 is TGCGCCAGCAGCTTGACAGCGGGGACAGATACGCAGTATTTT.

The CDR3: CASSLGWRGALPQQYF. The CDR3 DNA sequence: TGTGCCAGCAGCTTAGGATGGCGGGGGGCCCTTCCCCAACAGTACTTC. V usage is TRBV11-2 and J usage is TRBJ2-7; TRBD2 matches at 8 bases. V gave up 1 base and J gave up 10 bases; unmatched junction bases: 15. The length of the CDR3 is 16 residues. The V gene's germline CDR1 is SGHAT and CDR2 FQNNGV.

V usage is TRBV12-3 or TRBV12-4 and J usage is TRBJ2-2, with 14 bases lining up with TRBD2. The V segment lost 6 bases and the J segment 15 bases; nucleotides outside the gene matches: 6. This CDR3 contains 13 residues. Written as DNA, the CDR3 is TGTGCCAGCAGACCAAGACTAGCGGGGGGGTTGTTTTTT. It yields the protein CASRPRLAGGLFF.

The chain has TRBV9 and TRBJ2-7; D is ambiguous. Germline-derived CDR1 and CDR2 are SGDLS and YYNGEE. Trimming stripped 3 bases from V and 0 bases from J, with 10 bases between. The CDR3 length is 14 residues. The CDR3 region is CASSETPSSYEQYF. In DNA form, the CDR3 reads TGTGCCAGCAGCGAGACTCCCTCCTCCTACGAGCAGTACTTC.